Listed here is a single TCR beta chain. Antigen specificity is unknown. This entry is derived from a study of Ad26.COV2.S vaccination and SARS-CoV-2 variants. Study-wide background: Donor was assigned to the Ad26.COV2.S arm of trial COV1001.

The CDR3 is made up of 13 amino acids. Per the germline V gene, CDR1 is SGHVS and CDR2 is FNYEAQ. Deletions cut 5 bases from V and 9 bases from J, with 16 bases between. This sample's treatment: about 20 received Ad26.COV2.S at low or high dose, single or two shots; about 5 received placebo; per-sample allocation not given. Specimen acquisition occurred on day 63 following the initial vaccine or placebo injection. This vaccine is an Ad26 vector that expresses the Wuhan-strain SARS-CoV-2 spike. Points from the study as a whole: Substantial breadth in spike-specific CD8+ and CD4+ T cell responses was reportedly seen after vaccination.

Measured with immunoSEQ multiplex PCR; TCRdb has only the in-frame clones, and not every one. The sample gives about 350,000 clones, approximately 90% of which show up once; 5% is in the top ten. V usage is TRBV7-6 and J usage is TRBJ2-5, with a weak D call TRBD2 (6 bases). The receptor's source is a person aged 18-65 years who received the Ad26.COV2.S COVID-19 vaccine or a placebo. The source material was peripheral blood, sampled in a trial of Ad26.COV2.S vaccine versus placebo. The CDR3 DNA follows: TGTGCCAGCAGCCCCCGGGAGACGAGACCCCAGTACTTC. Translation gives CASSPRETRPQYF.